This entry is about one T cell receptor (beta chain). These data come from a study of blood T cell repertoires in COVID-19. Looking at the study overall: Acute-phase and convalescent COVID-19 samples originated in the United States, Italy and Spain. The analysed material was cDNA or gDNA that came from T cells, B-cell-depleted T cells, or PBMCs.

There are 16 residues in the CDR3. The germline CDR1 and CDR2 sequences are LGHDT and YNNKEL (reference sequence). V was pared by 2 bases and J by 1 base, with 12 bases between. How the authors handled the data: Nucleated cell number was recorded as an estimate derived from reference gene primer amplification. Here immunoSEQ multiplex PCR was the method, and the copy in TCRdb shows in-frame clones only, minus some. The V and J calls and clone size were taken over from that table, and D and trimming were inferred from the DNA. The sample records approximately 500,000 clones, about 88% being singletons.

The sequenced material came from peripheral blood. The sequence was obtained from a man between 18 and 35 years old with COVID-19, enrolled during active disease. The chain combines TRBV3-1 (or the pseudogene TRBV3-2) with TRBJ2-4; no definite D call. In nucleotides, the CDR3 is TGTGCCAGCAGCCAACTAGATTCCTTTGCCAAAAACATTCAGTACTTC. This gives the protein CASSQLDSFAKNIQYF.